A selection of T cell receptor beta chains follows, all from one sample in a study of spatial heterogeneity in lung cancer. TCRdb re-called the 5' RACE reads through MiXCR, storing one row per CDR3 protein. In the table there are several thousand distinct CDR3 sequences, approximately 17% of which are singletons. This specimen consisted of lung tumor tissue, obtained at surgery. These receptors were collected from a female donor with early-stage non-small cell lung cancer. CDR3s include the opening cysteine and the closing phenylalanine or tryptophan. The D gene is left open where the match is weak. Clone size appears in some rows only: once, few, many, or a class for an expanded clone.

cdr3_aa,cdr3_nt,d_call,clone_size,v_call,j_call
CSARETGRAYEQYF,TGCAGTGCTAGAGAGACAGGGAGAGCCTACGAGCAGTACTTC,TRBD1,few,TRBV20-1,TRBJ2-7
CASSQVISTGGSYNEQFF,TGCGCCAGCAGCCAAGTCATCTCGACAGGGGGCTCCTACAATGAGCAGTTCTTC,TRBD1,few,TRBV4-1,TRBJ2-1
CASRARPGQPLRTDTQYF,TGTGCCAGCAGGGCCAGACCGGGACAACCACTACGAACAGATACGCAGTATTTT,.,.,TRBV2,TRBJ2-3
CATGLAGASTDTQYF,TGTGCCACCGGACTAGCGGGGGCCAGCACAGATACGCAGTATTTT,TRBD2,few,TRBV10-3,TRBJ2-3
CASSQEHDRARNIQYF,TGTGCCAGCAGCCAAGAACACGACAGGGCTCGGAACATTCAGTACTTC,TRBD1,few,TRBV4-2,TRBJ2-4
CASSQPWRTGGFEKLFF,TGCGCCAGCAGCCAACCCTGGAGGACAGGGGGGTTTGAAAAACTGTTTTTT,TRBD1,.,TRBV4-1,TRBJ1-4
CAISGLTTYEQYF,TGTGCCATCAGCGGACTCACTACCTACGAGCAGTACTTC,.,.,TRBV10-3,TRBJ2-7
CASSLTGTGYGYTF,TGTGCCAGCAGCCTTACCGGGACAGGCTATGGCTACACCTTC,TRBD1,few,TRBV28,TRBJ1-2
CASSLAAGRRSYEQYF,TGCGCCAGCAGCTTGGCCGCGGGACGGCGCTCCTACGAGCAGTACTTC,.,few,TRBV5-1,TRBJ2-7
CASSPPTWDSPNTGELFF,TGTGCCAGCTCACCACCGACCTGGGACAGCCCGAACACCGGGGAGCTGTTTTTT,TRBD1,few,TRBV18,TRBJ2-2
CASSRGLAGTDTQYF,TGTGCCAGCAGCCGAGGACTAGCCGGCACAGATACGCAGTATTTT,TRBD2,.,TRBV4-2,TRBJ2-3
CASSEGRLRTEAFF,TGCGCCAGCAGTGAGGGCAGGCTGCGAACTGAAGCTTTCTTT,.,.,TRBV10-2,TRBJ1-1
CASSQVKGLNQPQHF,TGCGCCAGCAGCCAAGTAAAGGGCCTCAATCAGCCCCAGCATTTT,.,medium-sized,TRBV4-1,TRBJ1-5
CASSYAGGYEQYF,TGTGCCAGCAGTTATGCCGGGGGCTACGAGCAGTACTTC,.,.,TRBV6-2/TRBV6-3,TRBJ2-7
CASRPGLDGDTQYF,TGTGCCAGCAGGCCGGGACTAGATGGAGATACGCAGTATTTT,TRBD2,few,TRBV7-2,TRBJ2-3
CSASPQGASHYGYTF,TGCAGTGCTAGTCCACAGGGGGCATCCCACTATGGCTACACCTTC,TRBD1,.,TRBV20-1,TRBJ1-2
CAWSFGRDNEQFF,TGTGCCTGGAGTTTCGGCCGAGACAATGAGCAGTTCTTC,.,medium-sized,TRBV30,TRBJ2-1
CASSAGTGYNTQYF,TGTGCCAGCTCCGCCGGGACAGGGTATAATACGCAGTATTTT,TRBD1,.,TRBV18,TRBJ2-3
CASRFVAGPYNEQFF,TGTGCCAGCAGATTCGTGGCAGGGCCCTACAATGAGCAGTTCTTC,.,.,TRBV11-2,TRBJ2-1
CASSQATGSGTYEQYF,TGCGCCAGCAGCCAAGCGACAGGGAGCGGGACCTACGAGCAGTACTTC,.,.,TRBV4-3,TRBJ2-7
CASRGLFRTGKGSYNEQFF,TGTGCCAGTAGGGGGCTGTTTAGAACAGGGAAGGGGTCCTACAATGAGCAGTTCTTC,.,medium-sized,TRBV19,TRBJ2-1
CASSPEFGTQYF,TGTGCCAGTAGTCCTGAATTCGGTACGCAGTATTTT,.,.,TRBV19,TRBJ2-3
CASSLAGQGFNQPQHF,TGTGCCAGCAGCTTAGCGGGACAGGGTTTTAATCAGCCCCAGCATTTT,TRBD1,.,TRBV7-8,TRBJ1-5
CSARFGNYEQYF,TGCAGTGCTAGATTTGGGAACTACGAGCAGTACTTC,.,few,TRBV20-1,TRBJ2-7
CASSATEVYGYTF,TGTGCCAGCAGTGCTACAGAGGTGTATGGCTACACCTTC,.,few,TRBV6-6,TRBJ1-2
CASSRERLPLYNEQFF,TGTGCCAGCAGTCGGGAGCGGTTACCCCTCTACAATGAGCAGTTCTTC,.,medium-sized,TRBV6-4,TRBJ2-1
CAIRGDRGNYGYTF,TGTGCCATCAGGGGGGACAGGGGAAACTATGGCTACACCTTC,TRBD1,.,TRBV10-3,TRBJ1-2